One and the same sample provided the 24 T cell receptor beta chains below, sequenced in a study of response to subunit inactivated influenza vaccine (dated by TCRdb to 2016 to 2018). Reading the label with the study, this specimen's time point is: approximately 45 days after influenza vaccine administration. Libraries were made using RT-PCR. Sequencing used an Illumina HiSeq 2500. Clones were called with MiXCR by TCRdb after fastp trimmed the public reads at Q25, and only in-frame beta chains were retained. Every entry covers one CDR3 protein and lists the most common genes and DNA from its rows. The sample table holds approximately 500,000 distinct CDR3 sequences, of which under 15% were seen once. Of the sample, about 12% is held by the ten largest clones. This material consisted of PBMCs from blood, taken roughly 48 days after vaccination. These receptors were collected from a man between 45 and 60 years old who received an inactivated influenza vaccine. Donor details come from another sample of the same person, matched by shared clones.

The V call is TRBV12-3 or TRBV12-4, the J call TRBJ2-7; D possibly corresponds to TRBD1 (6 bases). The CDR3 contains 14 residues. V gave up 3 bases and J gave up 2 bases, with 11 bases separating them. This CDR3 is CASSFRGMAYEQYF. CDR3 sequence (DNA): TGTGCCAGCAGTTTCAGGGGAATGGCCTACGAGCAGTACTTC.

This sequence joins TRBV5-1 and TRBJ1-2, with D unclear. V lost 0 bases and J 6 bases, leaving 6 bases between the germline ends. CDR1 is SGHRS, CDR2 YFSETQ, per germline. This CDR3 is 12 amino acids long. In nucleotides, the CDR3 is TGCGCCAGCAGCTTGGGGCTCGATGGCTACACCTTC. Translated: CASSLGLDGYTF.

This chain joins TRBV10-3 and TRBJ2-7; TRBD2 agrees at 7 bases. Germline values: CDR1 ENHRY, CDR2 SYGVKD. The V and J ends lost 0 bases and 5 bases, in that order; junction bases with no gene match: 7. This CDR3 is 15 amino acids long. The CDR3 is CAISESGMGGDEQYF. In DNA, the CDR3 is TGTGCCATCAGTGAGTCCGGGATGGGAGGGGACGAGCAGTACTTC.

This clonotype was counted only a few times. The chain links TRBV9 to TRBJ2-5, with 8 nucleotides matching TRBD2. Unmatched junction bases numbered 11, after V lost 1 base and J lost 0 bases. CDR1 and CDR2 from the germline V gene are SGDLS and YYNGEE. The CDR3 runs 18 residues. CDR3 nucleotide sequence: TGTGCCAGCAGCGTAAGTCTCCCCGCTAGCGGGTACCAAGAGACCCAGTACTTC. It translates to CASSVSLPASGYQETQYF.

This clonotype was counted only a few times. The chain links TRBV10-3 to TRBJ2-3, with 13 nucleotides matching TRBD2. V trimming: 5 bases; J trimming: 4 bases; junction bases outside the gene matches: 6. Looked up from germline, CDR1 is ENHRY and CDR2 is SYGVKD. The CDR3 has 16 amino acids. CDR3 sequence (DNA): TGTGCCATCAGTCTCACTAGCGGGAGGGCCGCAGATACGCAGTATTTT. Residues: CAISLTSGRAADTQYF.

This clonotype has only a few counts. The genes are TRBV12-3 or TRBV12-4 and TRBJ2-2; D is ambiguous. Trimming pared 2 bases from V and 4 bases from J, leaving 11 bases between. The CDR3 has 15 amino acids. DNA for the CDR3: TGTGCCAGCAGTTTAAGGCCCTTTAGCACCGGGGAGCTGTTTTTT. It translates to CASSLRPFSTGELFF.

This clonotype was detected ten times or more. The rearrangement links TRBV11-2 to TRBJ2-7; 8 nucleotides align to TRBD1. Trimming took 5 bases from V and 2 from J; bases not matched to a gene: 8. Per germline, CDR1 SGHAT and CDR2 FQNNGV. The CDR3 covers 15 residues. The CDR3: CASSALGTGPYEQYF. DNA of the CDR3: TGTGCCAGCAGCGCGCTGGGGACAGGCCCCTACGAGCAGTACTTC.

In this sample, this clonotype turned up a few times. The chain has TRBV20-1 and TRBJ1-6; 9 bases match TRBD1. This CDR3 contains 15 residues. V shed 5 bases, J shed 7 bases, and the junction held 9 bases outside the gene matches. Germline loops: CDR1 DFQATT, CDR2 SNEGSKA (reference sequence). The CDR3 protein is CSAYRQGGANSPLHF. The CDR3 DNA is TGCAGTGCTTACCGACAGGGGGGGGCAAATTCACCCCTCCACTTT.

This clonotype showed up many times. The J gene is TRBJ2-7, the V gene TRBV6-1, with TRBD1 matching 12 bases. With 6 bases clipped from V and 9 bases from J, the junction kept 9 bases outside the gene matches. The CDR3 loop spans 14 amino acids. The V gene's germline CDR1 is MNHNS and CDR2 SASEGT. For the CDR3, the DNA is TGTGCCAGCAGCACCGGGACAGGGGGCAGTTGGCAGTACTTC. Its translation: CASSTGTGGSWQYF.

There are many counts of this clonotype. This chain uses TRBV7-2 with TRBJ2-2; D remains ambiguous. This CDR3 spans 15 amino acids. Germline loops: CDR1 SGHTA, CDR2 FQGNSA. Trimming cost V 1 base and J 4 bases, with 10 bases left between them. CDR3 bases: TGTGCCAGCAGCTTAGTCGTTACCGGCACCGGGGAGCTGTTTTTT. Protein sequence: CASSLVVTGTGELFF.

This clonotype was observed a few times. The CDR3 sequence is CASSILGAYEQFF. The CDR3 nucleotides read TGTGCCAGCAGTATACTAGGCGCCTATGAGCAGTTCTTC. The chain joins TRBV6-2 or TRBV6-3 to TRBJ2-1; weak D call: TRBD2 (5 bases). The ends were cut back, 5 bases at V and 8 bases at J, with 13 bases in the middle. Germline CDR1 and CDR2: MNHEY and SVGEGT. This CDR3 has 13 residues.

This clonotype was observed at least ten times. The chain couples TRBV20-1 to TRBJ1-1, with 11 positions matching TRBD1. Germline lookup yields CDR1 DFQATT and CDR2 SNEGSKA (reference sequence). The CDR3 spans 14 residues. The V gene end was trimmed by 6 bases and the J gene end by 5 bases; junction bases not matched to a gene: 8. As DNA, the CDR3 is TGCAGTGCAACCCGGACAGGGGGCGCGACTGAAGCTTTCTTT. Translation gives CSATRTGGATEAFF.

This clonotype was counted a few times. This chain's CDR3 is CASSSTGTSGTHYNEQFF. The DNA for the CDR3 is TGTGCCAGCAGTTCCACGGGGACTAGCGGGACTCATTACAATGAGCAGTTCTTC. The chain links TRBV6-5 to TRBJ2-1; 13 bases map to TRBD2. There are 18 residues in the CDR3. J gave up 4 bases and V 4 bases, and 10 bases lay outside the gene matches. Germline CDR1 is MNHEY and CDR2 is SVGAGI.

The rearrangement uses TRBV3-1 and TRBJ2-5; D not certain. The CDR3 length is 13 residues. Germline V CDR1 and CDR2: LGHDT, YNNKEL (reference sequence). Trimming shortened V by 0 bases and J by 5 bases, and 7 bases separated the two germline ends. DNA of the CDR3: TGTGCCAGCAGCCAAGATGGCTGGGAGACCCAGTACTTC. Protein: CASSQDGWETQYF.

This chain connects TRBV20-1 to TRBJ1-2; weak D call: TRBD1 (5 bases). The CDR3 spans 13 residues. Trimming removed 2 bases at V and 4 bases at J, with 11 bases between. CDR1 is DFQATT and CDR2 is SNEGSKA in the germline V gene (reference sequence). This chain's CDR3 is CSARQGSGYGYTF. Here the CDR3 DNA reads TGCAGTGCTAGACAGGGTAGTGGCTATGGCTACACCTTC.

There are many counts of this clonotype. The chain is built from TRBV12-3 or TRBV12-4 and TRBJ2-5; 8 positions agree with TRBD2. The CDR3 consists of 15 residues. J gave up 3 bases and V 4 bases, and 7 bases lay outside the gene matches. The CDR3 DNA follows: TGTGCCAGCAGTTACCGGACAGCGGGGGAAGAGACCCAGTACTTC. It specifies CASSYRTAGEETQYF.

This clonotype was detected many times. The chain uses TRBV12-3 or TRBV12-4 and TRBJ2-1; 8 nucleotides match TRBD1. The CDR3 loop spans 12 amino acids. V was clipped by 6 bases and J by 16 bases; unmatched bases: 11. The CDR3 spells CASSPPRGLVFF. CDR3 DNA: TGTGCCAGCAGCCCACCCAGGGGGCTCGTATTCTTC.

The V gene is TRBV11-2, the J gene TRBJ1-1, with 7 bases matching TRBD1. The V and J ends lost 1 base and 4 bases, in that order; junction bases with no gene match: 6. CDR3 size: 15 residues. In germline, CDR1 is SGHAT, CDR2 FQNNGV. The CDR3 loop reads CASSLAQTGTTEAFF. In DNA, the CDR3 is TGTGCCAGCAGCTTAGCCCAGACAGGGACCACTGAAGCTTTCTTT. Combining the CDR3 with reference TRBV11-2 and TRBJ1-1 gives the whole variable domain EAGVAQSPRYKIIEKRQSVAFWCNPISGHATLYWYQQILGQGPKLLIQFQNNGVVDDSQLPKDRFSAERLKGVDSTLKIQPAKLEDSAVYLCASSLAQTGTTEAFFGQGTRLTVV.

This clonotype was detected many times. V usage is TRBV29-1 and J usage is TRBJ2-1; 13 bases fit TRBD2. CDR1 and CDR2 (germline): SQVTM, ANQGSEA. The V and J ends lost 1 base and 8 bases, in that order; junction bases with no gene match: 2. This CDR3 is built from 14 residues. CDR3 in DNA: TGCAGCGTTGAAGTCGGGACTAGCGGGGATGAGCAGTTCTTC. This encodes CSVEVGTSGDEQFF.

This chain uses TRBV20-1 with TRBJ2-2; TRBD1 might be the D (6 bases). The CDR3 runs 14 residues. Germline V CDR1 and CDR2: DFQATT, SNEGSKA (reference sequence). V lost 5 bases to trimming and J lost 7 bases, with 17 bases between them. CDR3 residues: CSAAPGHRGGELFF. CDR3 in DNA: TGCAGTGCTGCACCGGGACACCGAGGCGGGGAGCTGTTTTTT.

This clonotype was picked up a small number of times. The rearrangement uses TRBV29-1 and TRBJ2-1; 9 positions agree with TRBD2. Germline CDR1 reads SQVTM; CDR2 reads ANQGSEA. Trimming cost V 6 bases and J 7 bases; bases outside gene matches: 10. The CDR3 loop spans 14 amino acids. The CDR3 sequence: CSVARAGGPNEQFF. The DNA of the CDR3 is TGCAGCGTGGCACGGGCGGGGGGGCCAAATGAGCAGTTCTTC.

This clonotype was detected only a few times. The chain is built from TRBV29-1 and TRBJ1-5, with a weak D call TRBD1 (5 bases). Per germline, CDR1 SQVTM and CDR2 ANQGSEA. The CDR3 is 15 residues long. Trimming took off 6 bases at V and 0 bases at J, with 15 bases between the two ends. The CDR3 loop reads CSVGGGKYSNQPQHF. CDR3 in DNA: TGCAGCGTGGGGGGAGGGAAGTATAGCAATCAGCCCCAGCATTTT.

Ten or more counts support this clonotype. The DNA is omitted, as the CDR3 cannot be located on it reliably, and the CDR3 follows TCRdb's listing. The V call is TRBV29-1, the J call TRBJ2-7; TRBD1, the D gene given by the table, was not confirmed from the DNA. The germline gives CDR1 SQVTM, CDR2 ANQGSEA. The CDR3 has 13 residues if both end residues are counted. The chain's CDR3 is CSVGPGQNYEQYF.

This chain connects TRBV10-3 to TRBJ2-7; TRBD2 matches at 9 bases. CDR3 length: 15 amino acids. The ends lost 4 bases at V and 7 bases at J; junction bases unmatched: 11. Germline CDR1 ENHRY, CDR2 SYGVKD. This CDR3 is CAISGSAGGPGEQYF. CDR3 coding DNA: TGTGCCATCAGTGGGTCCGCGGGGGGGCCGGGAGAGCAGTACTTC.